This entry is about one TCR beta chain. The antigen is undetermined. Germline V lookup: CDR1 SQVTM, CDR2 ANQGSEA. V dropped 7 bases and J dropped 4 bases, with 17 bases sitting between them. The CDR3 has 13 residues. Measured with immunoSEQ multiplex PCR; TCRdb has only the in-frame clones, and not every one. This table has about 19,000 clones, 75% to 90% appearing once. The sample belongs to a study of T cell clones after liver transplantation. Overall study: Samples came from ITN030ST, which attempted immunosuppression withdrawal within 2 years of liver transplantation.

Study-level points and caveats: Low donor cell numbers restricted donor-reactive repertoire measurement in two subjects.

This sequence originates from a human donor who received a liver transplant. The sample was CD8+ T cells from blood, taken before liver transplant. The genes are TRBV29-1 and TRBJ2-7; no firm D call. The CDR3 spells CSAIGRNKYEQYF. As DNA, the CDR3 is TGCAGCGCAATAGGACGAAATAAGTACGAGCAGTACTTC.